The sequence of this TCR beta chain was determined in a study of memory CD4+ T cells and cytomegalovirus serostatus. Study conclusions and caveats: About 40% of the roughly 160 known CMV-associated TCRbeta sequences appeared in CD4+ memory.

CDR1 is SEHNR, CDR2 FQNEAQ, per germline (reference sequence). The CDR3 length is 14 residues. Trimming shortened V by 5 bases and J by 2 bases, and 12 bases separated the two germline ends. This clone was seen a few times. Its antigen is still unknown. Data came from immunoSEQ multiplex PCR; TCRdb stores just in-frame clones and leaves some out. The table has tens of thousands of clones, roughly 77% seen once; the top ten hold 0.79%. The sort gate was single viable CD3+CD4+CD8-CD45RO+ cells for memory CD4+ T cells. After thawing, CD4+ T cells were positively selected. The chain recombines TRBV7-9 with TRBJ1-1; the D gene is possibly TRBD1 (5 bases). Sequences were obtained from memory CD4+ T cells from blood. The source of this sequence is an adult in good health and CMV-seronegative. This chain's CDR3 is CASSPGTPNTEAFF. For the CDR3, the DNA is TGTGCCAGCAGCCCCGGGACGCCAAACACTGAAGCTTTCTTT.